The 9 T cell receptor beta chains listed next were all sequenced from one sample in a study of immune cell composition in non-small cell lung cancer. TCRdb's table, derived via immunoSEQ multiplex PCR, lists solely in-frame clones and lacks some. The table records 4,000 to 5,000 clones, 75% to 85% of them present only once. The specimen sequenced was lung tumor tissue. These receptors all come from a human donor with non-small cell lung cancer.

This clone was counted a single time. The CDR3 ends on some other residue instead of the conserved phenylalanine or tryptophan, so this is likely a read error. Because the CDR3's place on the DNA is in doubt, the DNA is left out and the CDR3 is given as listed by TCRdb. The CDR3 is CASSYRRQAS. The chain joins TRBV6-7 to TRBJ1-2; the D call in the table, TRBD1, was not verified against the DNA. TRBV6-7 is an open reading frame, and its role is uncertain. The CDR3 has 10 residues if both end residues are counted.

CDR3 amino acids: CASSPPTGAKSPLHF. As DNA, the CDR3 is TGTGCCAGCTCACCTCCGACAGGGGCCAAATCACCCCTCCACTTT. The chain employs TRBV18 and TRBJ1-6; 8 bases are shared with TRBD1. This CDR3 region has 15 residues. Unmatched junction bases numbered 8, after V lost 3 bases and J lost 10 bases. Germline CDR1 reads KGHSH; CDR2 reads LQKENI.

The CDR3 protein is CSVDGAGGPDTQYF. DNA for the CDR3: TGCAGCGTTGATGGAGCGGGAGGGCCTGATACGCAGTATTTT. The rearrangement joins TRBV29-1 to TRBJ2-3, with 10 bases fitting TRBD2. Looked up from germline, CDR1 is SQVTM and CDR2 is ANQGSEA. The CDR3 runs to 14 residues. J lost 6 bases, V lost 3 bases, and 6 bases had no gene match.

The gene calls are TRBV7-2 and TRBJ1-2; tentative D call: TRBD1 (5 bases). CDR1 and CDR2 (germline): SGHTA, FQGNSA. The length of the CDR3 is 15 residues. With 5 bases removed from V and 8 bases from J, the gap between germline ends came to 21 bases. The CDR3 DNA follows: TGTGCCAGCAGCCCTAACCGGGACTCCCGGGAGGGCTACACCTTC. This gives the protein CASSPNRDSREGYTF.

This rearrangement joins TRBV7-2 to TRBJ1-1; weak D call: TRBD1 (5 bases). V was cut by 6 bases and J by 1 base, with 9 bases left in between. Germline V gene sequence: CDR1 SGHTA, CDR2 FQGNSA. This CDR3 has 13 amino acids. The CDR3 bases are TGTGCCAGCAGTGGGGGGGGGAACACTGAAGCTTTCTTT. This codes for CASSGGGNTEAFF. The variable domain in full, completed from reference TRBV7-2 and TRBJ1-1, reads GAGVSQSPSNKVTEKGKDVELRCDPISGHTALYWYRQSLGQGLEFLIYFQGNSAPDKSGLPSDRFSAERTGGSVSTLTIQRTQQEDSAVYLCASSGGGNTEAFFGQGTRLTVV.

J is TRBJ2-1 and V is TRBV4-3; 9 nucleotides line up with TRBD2. J lost 0 bases, V lost 0 bases, and 0 bases had no gene match. In germline, CDR1 is LGHNA, CDR2 YSLEER. The CDR3 contains 16 residues. The CDR3 DNA sequence: TGCGCCAGCAGCCAAGATAGCGGGAGCTCCTACAATGAGCAGTTCTTC. The encoded protein is CASSQDSGSSYNEQFF.

The chain carries TRBV4-2 and TRBJ1-2, with D maybe TRBD1 (6 bases). V was pared by 0 bases and J by 0 bases, with 14 bases between. The CDR3 sequence is 17 residues long. Looked up from germline, CDR1 is LGHNA and CDR2 is YNFKEQ. This chain's CDR3 is CASSQDENRAPNYGYTF. The DNA for the CDR3 is TGTGCCAGCAGCCAAGATGAAAACAGGGCACCTAACTATGGCTACACCTTC.

This chain joins TRBV27 and TRBJ1-3; TRBD1 might be the D (6 bases). The germline V gene has CDR1 MNHEY and CDR2 SMNVEV (reference sequence). This CDR3 has 15 amino acids. The germline V and J ends were trimmed by 5 bases and 3 bases, with 14 bases remaining between them. The CDR3 sequence: CASSLIGGSGNTIYF. As DNA, the CDR3 is TGTGCCAGCAGTCTTATAGGGGGAAGTGGAAACACCATATATTTT.

The rearrangement uses TRBV4-3 and TRBJ2-2, with 11 positions matching TRBD1. Germline lookup yields CDR1 LGHNA and CDR2 YSLEER. The V segment lost 5 bases and the J segment 6 bases; nucleotides outside the gene matches: 11. CDR3 length: 17 amino acids. CDR3 DNA sequence: TGCGCCAGCAGCTTCCTTAAGGGACAGGGGGTCGCCGGGGAGCTGTTTTTT. Residues: CASSFLKGQGVAGELFF.